The 25 T cell receptor beta chains below come from one sample, sequenced in a study of regulatory T cells in long-lasting Graves disease (dated by TCRdb to the early 2020s). Per the publication, the time point label means: newly diagnosed GD, antithyroid drugs for less than 3 months. RNA was extracted from PBMCs in TRIzol for both TCR sequencing and RNA sequencing. The library came from multiplex PCR. These reads were obtained on an Illumina HiSeq 4000. TCR beta libraries were built with iRepertoire HTBI primers and Arm-PCR amplification of CDR3 regions. TCRdb reran the public reads through fastp at Q25 and MiXCR, keeping productive beta chains. All rows with the same CDR3 protein become a single entry with the most common DNA and genes. In this sample the table shows 360,000 or so distinct CDR3 sequences, about 11% of which occur a single time. In total, the top ten clones hold approximately 17% of the sample.

The sample also formed part of further work on T cells in Graves' hyperthyroidism and ophthalmopathy.

The specimen comprised peripheral blood mononuclear cells (PBMCs), sampled at new diagnosis, from a patient treated with antithyroid drugs. The receptors originated from a woman under 30 with Graves disease. Donor details come from another sample of the same person, matched by shared clones.

In this sample, this clonotype turned up many times. This chain joins TRBV28 and TRBJ2-3; the D gene could be TRBD1 or TRBD2 (5 bases each). There are 16 residues in the CDR3. V lost 4 bases, J lost 6 bases, and 20 bases lay in between. Per the germline V gene, CDR1 is MDHEN and CDR2 is SYDVKM. The CDR3 reads CASSSSLRDPRDTQYF. CDR3 in DNA: TGTGCCAGCAGTTCTTCTTTACGGGACCCCAGGGATACGCAGTATTTT.

In this sample, this clonotype turned up many times. The chain recombines TRBV20-1 with TRBJ2-1, with 14 bases identical to TRBD2. The germline V gene has CDR1 DFQATT and CDR2 SNEGSKA (reference sequence). The CDR3 is 16 residues long. V trimming: 5 bases; J trimming: 6 bases; junction bases outside the gene matches: 9. Here the CDR3 reads CSAVRLAGGDGNEQFF. For the CDR3, the DNA is TGCAGTGCTGTGAGACTAGCGGGGGGGGATGGCAATGAGCAGTTCTTC.

This clonotype was counted at least ten times. The chain has TRBV27 and TRBJ2-5; 7 bases are a match to TRBD1. Unmatched junction bases numbered 11, after V lost 1 base and J lost 0 bases. The germline gives CDR1 MNHEY, CDR2 SMNVEV (reference sequence). The CDR3 is 18 residues long. CDR3 in amino acids: CASSLFFPGQRYQETQYF. DNA of the CDR3: TGTGCCAGCAGTTTATTTTTTCCGGGACAGAGGTACCAAGAGACCCAGTACTTC.

This clonotype appeared many times. The chain links TRBV28 to TRBJ1-2; D is uncertain. CDR3 length: 13 residues. CDR1 is MDHEN, CDR2 SYDVKM, per germline. With 3 bases removed from V and 2 bases from J, the gap between germline ends came to 7 bases. The CDR3 reads CASSFHGNYGYTF. DNA for the CDR3: TGTGCCAGCAGTTTCCACGGGAACTATGGCTACACCTTC.

This clonotype appeared many times. This sequence joins TRBV19 and TRBJ1-1, with D unresolved. Trimming left V 1 base short and J 1 base short, with 7 bases between. Germline assignment: CDR1 LNHDA and CDR2 SQIVND (reference sequence). The CDR3 is 14 amino acids. CDR3 in amino acids: CASSIGPANTEAFF. Written as DNA, the CDR3 is TGTGCCAGTAGTATAGGACCGGCGAACACTGAAGCTTTCTTT. Combining the CDR3 with reference TRBV19 and TRBJ1-1 gives the whole variable domain DGGITQSPKYLFRKEGQNVTLSCEQNLNHDAMYWYRQDPGQGLRLIYYSQIVNDFQKGDIAEGYSVSREKKESFPLTVTSAQKNPTAFYLCASSIGPANTEAFFGQGTRLTVV.

At least ten counts were recorded for this clonotype. The chain joins TRBV7-2 to TRBJ2-1; D gene uncertain. The germline V gene has CDR1 SGHTA and CDR2 FQGNSA. The CDR3 consists of 12 residues. Trimming left V 1 base short and J 9 bases short, with 7 bases between. CDR3 in DNA: TGTGCCAGCAGCTTAGGACCGGGTGAGCAGTTCTTC. Encoded protein: CASSLGPGEQFF. The full variable domain, in which reference TRBV7-2 and TRBJ2-1 provide the parts outside the CDR3, is GAGVSQSPSNKVTEKGKDVELRCDPISGHTALYWYRQSLGQGLEFLIYFQGNSAPDKSGLPSDRFSAERTGGSVSTLTIQRTQQEDSAVYLCASSLGPGEQFFGPGTRLTVL.

This clonotype was seen a handful of times. The chain joins TRBV7-9 to TRBJ1-5; no definite D call. V was shortened by 1 base and J by 3 bases, with 7 bases between the two germline ends. This CDR3 has 14 residues. Germline CDR1 is SEHNR and CDR2 is FQNEAQ (reference sequence). The CDR3 sequence is CASSLVGNNQPQHF. The CDR3, as DNA: TGTGCCAGCAGCTTAGTAGGGAACAATCAGCCCCAGCATTTT.

This clonotype was picked up many times. The chain is built from TRBV4-2 and TRBJ1-2; D is unresolved. Trimming removed 1 base from V and 7 bases from J, with 10 bases in between. This CDR3 comprises 13 residues. Germline V CDR1 and CDR2: LGHNA, YNFKEQ. The CDR3 DNA reads as TGTGCCAGCAGCCAAGTGGGAACGGCTGGCTACACCTTC. It specifies CASSQVGTAGYTF.

This clonotype came up many times. The chain joins TRBV6-1 to TRBJ1-3; D unresolved. This CDR3 has 15 amino acids. V lost 5 bases and J lost 0, with 11 bases in between. CDR1 is MNHNS and CDR2 is SASEGT in the germline V gene. CDR3 residues: CASSQYSGSGNTIYF. CDR3 in DNA: TGTGCCAGCAGTCAGTACTCCGGCTCTGGAAACACCATATATTTT.

At least ten counts were recorded for this clonotype. The chain links TRBV3-1 to TRBJ2-1; D possibly corresponds to TRBD2 (5 bases). CDR1 and CDR2 from the germline V gene are LGHDT and YNNKEL (reference sequence). V dropped 1 base and J dropped 3 bases, with 13 bases sitting between them. The CDR3 consists of 16 residues. Here the CDR3 reads CASSQVPRGIYNEQFF. In DNA, the CDR3 is TGTGCCAGCAGCCAAGTTCCCCGAGGGATCTACAATGAGCAGTTCTTC.

There are many counts of this clonotype. The chain uses TRBV20-1 and TRBJ1-5, with D tentatively TRBD1 (5 bases). There are 15 residues in the CDR3. The germline V and J ends were trimmed by 3 bases and 0 bases, with 12 bases remaining between them. Germline V lookup: CDR1 DFQATT, CDR2 SNEGSKA (reference sequence). CDR3 region: CSASGALYSNQPQHF. The CDR3 DNA is TGCAGTGCTAGCGGGGCTCTATATAGCAATCAGCCCCAGCATTTT.

The chain recombines TRBV5-6 with TRBJ2-7; TRBD1 agrees at 7 bases. The CDR3 extends over 16 amino acids. V lost 2 bases to trimming and J lost 0 bases; unmatched junction nucleotides: 8. Germline loops: CDR1 SGHDT, CDR2 YYEEEE. The CDR3 is CASSFKTGKISYEQYF. CDR3 nucleotide sequence: TGTGCCAGCAGCTTCAAGACAGGGAAGATCTCCTACGAGCAGTACTTC. Using reference TRBV5-6 and TRBJ2-7 for the parts outside the CDR3, the full variable domain is DAGVTQSPTHLIKTRGQQVTLRCSPKSGHDTVSWYQQALGQGPQFIFQYYEEEERQRGNFPDRFSGHQFPNYSSELNVNALLLGDSALYLCASSFKTGKISYEQYFGPGTRLTVT.

This clonotype was counted ten times or more. The chain joins TRBV29-1 to TRBJ1-1; D call uncertain. The CDR3 spans 14 residues. CDR1 is SQVTM, CDR2 ANQGSEA, per germline. The V gene lost 1 base and the J gene lost 0 bases, with 9 bases spanning the gap. CDR3 sequence reads: CSVEVRGLNTEAFF. In DNA, the CDR3 is TGCAGCGTTGAAGTTCGAGGGTTGAACACTGAAGCTTTCTTT.

The table lists this clonotype with many counts. J is TRBJ1-2 and V is TRBV6-1; a possible D gene is TRBD1 (6 bases). V was clipped by 5 bases and J by 4 bases, with 14 bases between them. CDR1 and CDR2 (germline): MNHNS, SASEGT. The CDR3 has 14 amino acids. The CDR3 here is CASSTLDRSYGYTF. The CDR3 nucleotides are TGTGCCAGCAGTACCCTCGACAGGAGCTATGGCTACACCTTC.

This clonotype has a handful of counts. Being one base from a much bigger clone, this may be a read error. CDR3 sequence: CASSLRGNGNRPQHF. CDR3 bases: TGTGCCAGCAGCCTCAGGGGAAATGGCAATCGGCCCCAGCATTTT. The chain employs TRBV6-1 and TRBJ1-5; tentatively, D is TRBD1 (6 bases). The CDR3 is 15 amino acids. Germline V gene sequence: CDR1 MNHNS, CDR2 SASEGT.

In this sample, this clonotype turned up a few times. The chain recombines TRBV7-9 with TRBJ2-2, with unresolved D. This CDR3 comprises 14 residues. Germline V CDR1 and CDR2: SEHNR, FQNEAQ (reference sequence). V lost 0 bases and J lost 4, with 6 bases in between. The CDR3 region has the DNA TGTGCCAGCAGCTTAGCGGCCAGCACCGGGGAGCTGTTTTTT. Its protein product is CASSLAASTGELFF.

This clonotype was counted many times. V usage is TRBV20-1 and J usage is TRBJ2-1; 7 bases agree with TRBD2. The germline gives CDR1 DFQATT, CDR2 SNEGSKA (reference sequence). This CDR3 is built from 17 residues. Trimming at V came to 0 bases and at J to 0 bases, leaving 8 bases not matched to a gene. The CDR3 sequence: CSARDTTSGTSYNEQFF. The CDR3 DNA sequence: TGCAGTGCTAGAGATACTACCAGCGGGACCTCCTACAATGAGCAGTTCTTC.

This clonotype came up many times. V is TRBV4-1 and J is TRBJ2-5; D is possibly TRBD2 (5 bases). Germline CDR1 is MGHRA and CDR2 is YSYEKL. The V end was cut by 1 base, the J end by 7 bases, with 10 bases between. This CDR3 has 13 amino acids. The CDR3 protein is CASSQVGRGTQYF. The CDR3 DNA follows: TGCGCCAGCAGCCAAGTCGGCCGGGGGACCCAGTACTTC.

V gene TRBV19 combines with J gene TRBJ1-1; D gene ambiguous. Deletions cut 4 bases from V and 10 bases from J, with 10 bases between. Germline CDR1 and CDR2: LNHDA and SQIVND (reference sequence). This CDR3 has 11 residues. CDR3 sequence (DNA): TGTGCCAGTAGTACCCCGCGGGCAGCTTTCTTT. Amino acids: CASSTPRAAFF.

This clonotype has at least ten counts. The chain combines TRBV6-1 with TRBJ2-2; 10 bases map to TRBD2. J lost 7 bases, V lost 4 bases, and 3 bases had no gene match. The CDR3 has 14 residues. Germline CDR1 and CDR2: MNHNS and SASEGT. CDR3 residues: CASSGTSGFGELFF. CDR3 bases: TGTGCCAGCAGTGGGACTAGCGGTTTCGGGGAGCTGTTTTTT.

This clonotype appeared many times. The CDR3 DNA sequence: TGTGCCAGCAGCCAGGCACAGATACCCAATGGCTACACCTTC. Its protein product is CASSQAQIPNGYTF. The V call is TRBV3-1, the J call TRBJ1-2; no clear D. Trimming took 3 bases from V and 6 from J, leaving 14 bases between them. Germline V gives CDR1 LGHDT, CDR2 YNNKEL (reference sequence). The CDR3 contains 14 residues.

This clonotype was recorded many times. The chain carries TRBV6-1 and TRBJ1-6; D perhaps matches TRBD1 (5 bases). The length of the CDR3 is 14 residues. Germline assignment: CDR1 MNHNS and CDR2 SASEGT. V was cut by 5 bases and J by 11 bases, with 16 bases left in between. CDR3 sequence: CASSLGAGSTPLHF. The CDR3 bases are TGTGCCAGCAGTCTAGGGGCAGGGTCGACACCCCTCCACTTT.

This clonotype occurred many times. The V and J genes are TRBV18 and TRBJ2-1; 10 bases are shared with TRBD1. Germline trimming cut 4 bases from V and 2 bases from J; bases unmatched to any gene: 2. Germline V gives CDR1 KGHSH, CDR2 LQKENI. The CDR3 has 15 amino acids. CDR3 sequence reads: CASSRGQGAYNEQFF. CDR3 nucleotides: TGTGCCAGCTCACGAGGACAGGGGGCCTACAATGAGCAGTTCTTC. The variable domain in full, completed from reference TRBV18 and TRBJ2-1, reads NAGVMQNPRHLVRRRGQEARLRCSPMKGHSHVYWYRQLPEEGLKFMVYLQKENIIDESGMPKERFSAEFPKEGPSILRIQQVVRGDSAAYFCASSRGQGAYNEQFFGPGTRLTVL.

This clonotype was detected many times. The chain recombines TRBV5-1 with TRBJ1-1; tentatively, D is TRBD1 (5 bases). The length of the CDR3 is 14 residues. Trimming cost V 0 bases and J 8 bases, with 14 bases left between them. Germline V CDR1 and CDR2: SGHRS, YFSETQ. The CDR3 loop reads CASSLVAWGKEAFF. CDR3 DNA: TGCGCCAGCAGCTTGGTAGCATGGGGGAAGGAAGCTTTCTTT. Complete variable domain (other parts from reference TRBV5-1 and TRBJ1-1): KAGVTQTPRYLIKTRGQQVTLSCSPISGHRSVSWYQQTPGQGLQFLFEYFSETQRNKGNFPGRFSGRQFSNSRSEMNVSTLELGDSALYLCASSLVAWGKEAFFGQGTRLTVV.

At least ten counts were recorded for this clonotype. V gene TRBV5-1 combines with J gene TRBJ1-1; 8 bases match TRBD1. V lost 1 base to trimming and J lost 11 bases; unmatched junction nucleotides: 13. The germline CDR1 and CDR2 sequences are SGHRS and YFSETQ. This CDR3 has 15 residues. The CDR3 DNA follows: TGCGCCAGCAGCTTGTTCATTGGCCAGGGGGCGGTGGCTTTCTTT. It specifies CASSLFIGQGAVAFF.